Below, 8 T cell receptor beta chains from the same sample are listed, as sequenced in a study of regulatory T cells in long-lasting Graves disease. Stated time point: newly diagnosed GD, antithyroid drugs for less than 3 months. Preparation of the TCR library used RNA extracted from PBMCs. Investigators prepared the TCR beta libraries by applying iRepertoire HTBI primers and Arm-PCR of CDR3 regions. TCRdb called the multiplex PCR reads again in MiXCR, with one record for every CDR3 protein. The data contain 350,000 to 500,000 distinct CDR3 sequences, roughly 15% of them singletons. The same specimen was also included in a second study, on T cells in Graves' hyperthyroidism and ophthalmopathy.

This specimen was peripheral blood mononuclear cells (PBMCs), taken at new diagnosis, from a patient treated with antithyroid drugs. The receptors shown here come from a woman younger than 45 with Graves disease.

This clonotype came up many times. This chain uses TRBV20-1 with TRBJ2-5; D is unclear. Germline CDR1 DFQATT, CDR2 SNEGSKA (reference sequence). V dropped 3 bases and J dropped 2 bases, with 16 bases sitting between them. CDR3 length: 15 residues. This CDR3 is CSASPPPGFQETQYF. CDR3 nucleotide sequence: TGCAGTGCTAGTCCCCCCCCGGGCTTTCAAGAGACCCAGTACTTC.

This clonotype was detected only a few times. V gene TRBV24-1 combines with J gene TRBJ2-5, with TRBD1 matching over 8 bases. The germline gives CDR1 KGHDR, CDR2 SFDVKD. The CDR3 has 13 amino acids. V lost 5 bases and J lost 4; bases outside the gene matches: 2. CDR3 bases: TGTGCCACCAGTGGGACAGGGCGAGAGACCCAGTACTTC. Its translation: CATSGTGRETQYF.

This clonotype was seen more than once but under ten times. V and J are TRBV20-1 and TRBJ1-2; D gene uncertain. Germline V gene sequence: CDR1 DFQATT, CDR2 SNEGSKA (reference sequence). V was clipped by 0 bases and J by 6 bases, with 14 bases between them. CDR3 length: 14 residues. Written as DNA, the CDR3 is TGCAGTGCTAGAGAGTCGACATCCAGGAATGGCTACACCTTC. Encoded protein: CSARESTSRNGYTF.

This clonotype was seen more than once but under ten times. A much more abundant neighbour one base away suggests this may be a read error. The rearrangement links TRBV3-1 to TRBJ1-5, with a possible D match to TRBD1 (6 bases). The V gene's germline CDR1 is LGHDT and CDR2 YNNKEL (reference sequence). V was cut by 1 base and J by 7 bases, with 14 bases left in between. The CDR3 length is 15 residues. The CDR3 DNA reads TGTGCCAGCAGCCAAGGAGTCAGGGGAGGCCAGCCCCAGCATTTT. Translated: CASSQGVRGGQPQHF.

The gene calls are TRBV20-1 and TRBJ2-7; perhaps TRBD2 as D (5 bases). V was pared by 0 bases and J by 7 bases, with 22 bases between. The germline V gene encodes CDR1 DFQATT and CDR2 SNEGSKA (reference sequence). The CDR3 spans 16 residues. CDR3 sequence: CSARDLGVGMGFEQYF. CDR3 in DNA: TGCAGTGCTAGAGATCTTGGTGTCGGGATGGGATTTGAGCAGTACTTC.

In this sample, this clonotype turned up many times. The rearrangement joins TRBV10-2 to TRBJ2-1, with 9 bases fitting TRBD1. The CDR3 sequence is 14 residues long. Germline values: CDR1 WSHSY, CDR2 SAAADI. The CDR3, as DNA: TGCGCTACCAAGGGGACAGGGCGGGGCAATGAGCAGTTCTTC. Amino acid sequence: CATKGTGRGNEQFF.

Ten or more counts support this clonotype. The rearrangement joins TRBV28 to TRBJ2-5; possibly TRBD2 for D (7 bases). The germline V gene has CDR1 MDHEN and CDR2 SYDVKM. Deletions cut 8 bases from V and 4 bases from J, with 11 bases between. The CDR3 runs to 12 residues. CDR3 coding DNA: TGTGCCAGCGCGGGGGCCCTAGAGACCCAGTACTTC. Protein sequence: CASAGALETQYF.

V usage is TRBV9 and J usage is TRBJ2-2; TRBD1 matches at 9 bases. The CDR3 totals 16 residues. CDR1 and CDR2 (germline): SGDLS, YYNGEE. V dropped 0 bases and J dropped 0; count of bases not matched to a gene: 0. This CDR3 reads CASSVGDRANTGELFF. The CDR3 nucleotides are TGTGCCAGCAGCGTAGGGGACAGGGCGAACACCGGGGAGCTGTTTTTT.